This T cell receptor (beta chain) was identified in a study of blood T cell repertoires in COVID-19. In terms of age and location, participants ranged from about 18 to 95 years and lived in about two dozen US areas. Participants' own reports of clinical history determined their cohort assignment. The CDR3 runs to 14 residues. The germline gives CDR1 SGHTA, CDR2 FQGNSA. Between the trimmed V and J ends, which lost 2 bases and 10 bases, there was a span of 15 bases. The assay was immunoSEQ multiplex PCR, and TCRdb's table has in-frame clones only and misses some. Among some 270,000 clones listed, approximately 89% were seen once.

The sequence was obtained from a woman in her 40s who had been exposed to COVID-19. Material for sequencing was PBMCs or T cells enriched from blood (not recorded which). The gene calls are TRBV7-2 and TRBJ1-5; D gene uncertain. In DNA, the CDR3 is TGTGCCAGCAGCTTACAAGATGGAAGACAACCCCAGCATTTT. The encoded protein is CASSLQDGRQPQHF. Full variable domain (outside the CDR3, taken from reference TRBV7-2 and TRBJ1-5): GAGVSQSPSNKVTEKGKDVELRCDPISGHTALYWYRQSLGQGLEFLIYFQGNSAPDKSGLPSDRFSAERTGGSVSTLTIQRTQQEDSAVYLCASSLQDGRQPQHFGDGTRLSIL.